The T cell receptor (beta chain) under discussion was sequenced for a study of regulatory T cells in long-lasting Graves disease. Study outcomes and limitations: Repertoires from persistent disease leaned toward TRBV28, TRBJ1-2 and TRBJ2-5. Thyroid tissue went unexamined; only peripheral blood was analyzed.

Time point of the sample: newly diagnosed GD, antithyroid drugs for less than 3 months. PBMCs provided the RNA from which the TCR library was made. The CDR3 sequence is 13 residues long. V lost 2 bases and J 5 bases, leaving 8 bases between the germline ends. Germline values: CDR1 SGHDN, CDR2 FVKESK. For TCR beta, libraries came from iRepertoire HTBI primers and Arm-PCR of CDR3 regions. TCRdb analysed the multiplex PCR reads with MiXCR anew, one entry per CDR3 protein. The profile shows around 250,000 distinct CDR3 sequences, around 20% of them singletons. This clonotype was recorded a few times. Its antigen remains unknown.

The TCR sequence derives from a female donor with Graves disease. Here the sequenced sample was peripheral blood mononuclear cells (PBMCs), taken at new diagnosis, from a patient treated with antithyroid drugs. V and J are TRBV14 and TRBJ2-3; D unclear. CDR3 protein: CASSQLVGDTQYF. CDR3 coding DNA: TGTGCCAGCAGCCAACTTGTTGGAGATACGCAGTATTTT.